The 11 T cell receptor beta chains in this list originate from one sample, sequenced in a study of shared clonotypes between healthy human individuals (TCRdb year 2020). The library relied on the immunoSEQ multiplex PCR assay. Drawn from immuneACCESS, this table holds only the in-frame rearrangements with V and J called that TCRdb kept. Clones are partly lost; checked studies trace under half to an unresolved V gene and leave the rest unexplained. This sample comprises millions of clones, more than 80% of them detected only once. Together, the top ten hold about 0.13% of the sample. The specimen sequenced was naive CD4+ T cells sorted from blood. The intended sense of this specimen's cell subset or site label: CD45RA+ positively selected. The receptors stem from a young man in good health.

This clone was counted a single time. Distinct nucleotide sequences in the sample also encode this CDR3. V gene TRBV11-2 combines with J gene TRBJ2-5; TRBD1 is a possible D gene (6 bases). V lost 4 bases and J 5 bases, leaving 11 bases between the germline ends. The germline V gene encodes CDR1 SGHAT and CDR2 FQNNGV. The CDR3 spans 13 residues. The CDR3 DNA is TGTGCCAGCAGCTCTTCCAGGGGTGAGACCCAGTACTTC. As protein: CASSSSRGETQYF.

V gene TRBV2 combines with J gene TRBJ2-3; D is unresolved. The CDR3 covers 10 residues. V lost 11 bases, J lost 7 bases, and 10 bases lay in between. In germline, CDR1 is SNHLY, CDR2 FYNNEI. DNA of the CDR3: TGTGCCCGTGGGCCTTATACGCAGTATTTT. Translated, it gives CARGPYTQYF.

This CDR3 is CAISEGQGAFEQYF. In DNA form, the CDR3 reads TGTGCCATCAGTGAGGGACAGGGGGCGTTCGAGCAGTACTTC. This chain joins TRBV10-3 and TRBJ2-7; 11 nucleotides agree with TRBD1. The junction had 3 bases not matched to a gene; V was cut back by 2 bases and J by 6 bases. The germline V gene encodes CDR1 ENHRY and CDR2 SYGVKD. The CDR3 consists of 14 residues.

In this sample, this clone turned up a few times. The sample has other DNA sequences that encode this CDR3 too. The DNA for the CDR3 is TGCGCCAGCAGCCAAGATCGAAATCAGCCCCAGCATTTT. Protein product: CASSQDRNQPQHF. V usage is TRBV4-3 and J usage is TRBJ1-5; D unresolved. CDR3 length: 13 amino acids. Germline loops: CDR1 LGHNA, CDR2 YSLEER. V was trimmed by 0 bases and J by 4 bases, leaving 4 bases between them.

The CDR3 reads CASTVGTSGSIAGELFF. DNA for the CDR3: TGTGCCAGCACCGTCGGGACTAGCGGGAGTATCGCCGGGGAGCTGTTTTTT. The chain links TRBV9 to TRBJ2-2; 14 positions agree with TRBD2. V shed 6 bases, J shed 6 bases, and the junction held 10 bases outside the gene matches. In germline, CDR1 is SGDLS, CDR2 YYNGEE. This CDR3 has 17 residues.

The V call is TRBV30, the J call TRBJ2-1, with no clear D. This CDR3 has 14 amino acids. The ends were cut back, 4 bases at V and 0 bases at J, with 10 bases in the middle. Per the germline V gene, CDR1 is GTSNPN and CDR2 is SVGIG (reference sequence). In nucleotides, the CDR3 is TGTGCCTGGATCCGCGGAAACTCCTACAATGAGCAGTTCTTC. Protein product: CAWIRGNSYNEQFF.

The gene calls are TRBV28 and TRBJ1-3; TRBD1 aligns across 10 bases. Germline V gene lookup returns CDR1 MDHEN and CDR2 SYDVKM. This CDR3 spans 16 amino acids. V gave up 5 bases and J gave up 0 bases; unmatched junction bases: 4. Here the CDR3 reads CASSRTGGDSGNTIYF. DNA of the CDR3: TGTGCCAGCAGTCGGACAGGGGGGGACTCTGGAAACACCATATATTTT.

In nucleotides, the CDR3 is TGTGCCTGGAGTGCGGGGGCCCCAGGGGAAGCTTTCTTT. Its translation: CAWSAGAPGEAFF. The chain has TRBV30 and TRBJ1-1, with TRBD1 as a possible D gene (6 bases). CDR3 length: 13 residues. The germline V gene has CDR1 GTSNPN and CDR2 SVGIG (reference sequence). With 1 base removed from V and 8 bases from J, the gap between germline ends came to 14 bases.

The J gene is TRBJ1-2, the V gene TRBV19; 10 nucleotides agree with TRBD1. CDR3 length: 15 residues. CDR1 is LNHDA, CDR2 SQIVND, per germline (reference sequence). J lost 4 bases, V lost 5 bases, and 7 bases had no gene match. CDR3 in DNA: TGTGCCAGTAGTGACCGGGACAGGGGAAGCTATGGCTACACCTTC. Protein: CASSDRDRGSYGYTF.

The CDR3 DNA reads TGTGCCAGCAGTGAAGCCCCGGCGACGGGGGGTAGTAATGAGCAGTTCTTC. It yields the protein CASSEAPATGGSNEQFF. The rearrangement uses TRBV6-1 and TRBJ2-1; TRBD2 aligns across 7 bases. The germline V gene has CDR1 MNHNS and CDR2 SASEGT. This CDR3 comprises 17 residues. V was clipped by 0 bases and J by 7 bases; unmatched bases: 12.

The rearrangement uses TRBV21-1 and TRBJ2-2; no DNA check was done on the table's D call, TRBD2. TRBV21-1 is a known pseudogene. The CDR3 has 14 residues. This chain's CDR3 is CASSKGAHTGELFF. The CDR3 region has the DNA TGTGCCAGCAGCAAAGGCGCACACACCGGGGAGCTGTTTTTT.